The present entry profiles one T cell receptor (beta chain) with its context. CDR1 and CDR2 from the germline V gene are SGHRS and YFSETQ. This CDR3 spans 13 amino acids. These data come from a study of T cell changes during pregnancy in multiple sclerosis. Sequenced by immunoSEQ multiplex PCR; TCRdb stores in-frame clones only, minus some. The repertoire holds more than 35,000 clones, with 90% as singletons. The receptor was derived from a female donor with multiple sclerosis, enrolled in a pregnancy study. The material sequenced was CD4+ T cells from peripheral blood mononuclear cells, taken in the second trimester of pregnancy. V and J are TRBV5-1 and TRBJ2-5, with D possibly TRBD2 on 6 matching bases. The J call may be incorrect, as the DNA end agrees better with TRBJ2-7. CDR3: CASSLVEGYEQYF. CDR3 nucleotide sequence: TGCGCCAGCAGCTTGGTGGAGGGCTACGAGCAGTACTTC.